This is a list of T cell receptor beta chains from one sample in a study of blood T cell repertoires in COVID-19. Generated by immunoSEQ multiplex PCR, the TCRdb table keeps only in-frame clones and is missing some. The data show about 9,300 clones, more than 85% seen once. What was sequenced was peripheral blood. Source of these receptors: a woman aged 45-60 years with active COVID-19. Each CDR3 is given with its conserved first and last residue. The D gene is left open where the match is weak. Some rows have no size entry. The others give once, few or many, or a class for an expanded clone.

>TRBV6-5|TRBJ2-2|.|.
TGTGCCAGCAGTACACAGGGAAACACCGGGGAGCTGTTTTTT
CASSTQGNTGELFF
>TRBV5-1|TRBJ1-2|.|.
TGCGCCAGCAGCTTGGGGACAAGTTATGGCTACACCTTC
CASSLGTSYGYTF
>TRBV4-1|TRBJ2-5|.|.
TGCGCCAGCAGCCAAGGGGGACTCCAAGAGACCCAATACTTC
CASSQGGLQETQYF
>TRBV7-9|TRBJ1-2|.|.
TGTGCCAGCAGCCTAGGTACAGATGGCTACACCTTC
CASSLGTDGYTF
>TRBV28|TRBJ2-1|.|TRBD1
TGTGCCAGTGGGACAGTTCACTTAACCAATGAGCAGTTCTTC
CASGTVHLTNEQFF
>TRBV5-1|TRBJ2-1|.|TRBD1
TGCGCCAGCAGCTTGGGACAGGGGGCCATCAATGAGCAGTTCTTC
CASSLGQGAINEQFF
>TRBV5-1|TRBJ2-3|.|.
TGCGCCAGCAGGCTTAACGGTTACACAGATACGCAGTATTTT
CASRLNGYTDTQYF
>TRBV29-1|TRBJ1-1|.|.
TGCAGCGTTGAGAGCTGGACTGCGAACACTGAAGCTTTCTTT
CSVESWTANTEAFF
>TRBV12-3/TRBV12-4|TRBJ1-3|.|.
TGTGCCAGCAGTTTGACAGGAAGAAACACCATATATTTT
CASSLTGRNTIYF
>TRBV27|TRBJ1-6|.|.
TGTGCCAGCAGTTCCTCTTTACAGGACTATAATTCACCCCTCCACTTT
CASSSSLQDYNSPLHF
>TRBV27|TRBJ2-3|.|TRBD2
TGTGCCAGCAGCCCGGGACTAACTAGCACAGATACGCAGTATTTT
CASSPGLTSTDTQYF
>TRBV19|TRBJ1-1|.|.
TGTGCCAGTGGCGGGGTGAACACTGAAGCTTTCTTT
CASGGVNTEAFF
>TRBV28|TRBJ2-7|.|TRBD1
TGTGCCAGCGAGGACAGGGCCGACGAGCAGTACTTC
CASEDRADEQYF
>TRBV10-1|TRBJ2-1|.|TRBD2
TGCGCCAGCAGTGCTACTAGACTAGCGGGAAGCAATGAGCAGTTCTTC
CASSATRLAGSNEQFF
>TRBV30|TRBJ1-2|once|.
TGTGCCTGGAGCAGGGTCTATGGCTACACCTTC
CAWSRVYGYTF
>TRBV5-6|TRBJ1-3|.|.
TGTGCCAGCAGCTTGGCATCCGGGGGAGGCGGAAACACCATATATTTT
CASSLASGGGGNTIYF
>TRBV28|TRBJ2-7|once|.
TGTGCCAGCAGTTTAAGCCTACAGTCCTACGAGCAGTACTTC
CASSLSLQSYEQYF
>TRBV27|TRBJ2-5|.|TRBD1
TGTGCCAGCAGTTTTTCGGGACAGGGAGGCGAGACCCAGTACTTC
CASSFSGQGGETQYF
>TRBV7-8|TRBJ2-3|.|TRBD2
TGTGCCAGCCGGTGGGAGGGTTTCACAGATACGCAGTATTTT
CASRWEGFTDTQYF
>TRBV28|TRBJ1-2|.|.
TGTGCCAGCAGTTTATCAGGTCGCCTCAACTATGGCTACACCTTC
CASSLSGRLNYGYTF
>TRBV18|TRBJ1-3|.|.
TGTGCCAGCTCGCAACGACAGCCTGGAAACACCATATATTTT
CASSQRQPGNTIYF
>TRBV11-2|TRBJ2-7|.|TRBD2
TGTGCCAGCAGCTCGCTAGCGGCTTGGGCCTACGAGCAGTACTTC
CASSSLAAWAYEQYF
>TRBV10-3|TRBJ1-1|.|.
TGTGCCATCAGAGTCTCAGTGAACACTGAAGCTTTCTTT
CAIRVSVNTEAFF
>TRBV11-2|TRBJ2-7|.|.
TGTGCCAGCAGCTTAGACAGGGTTCAAATGCCACGCGAGCAGTACTTC
CASSLDRVQMPREQYF
>TRBV24-1|TRBJ2-7|.|.
TGTGCCACCAGTGACCCTCGGGGGGCGGGAGACGAGCAGTACTTC
CATSDPRGAGDEQYF
>TRBV5-1|TRBJ1-1|.|TRBD1
TGCGCCAGCAGCCCAGGACAGGGGGCGCTTCGTTTCTTT
CASSPGQGALRFF
>TRBV7-9|TRBJ2-7|.|TRBD1
TGTGCCAGCAGCGCAGGACAGGGGTGGTACGAGCAGTACTTC
CASSAGQGWYEQYF
>TRBV5-5|TRBJ2-7|.|.
TGTGCCAGCAGCTTTTCGAGCGACCCTTACGAGCAGTACTTC
CASSFSSDPYEQYF
>TRBV27|TRBJ1-4|.|TRBD1
TGTGCCAGCAGCAGTACAGGGGCCGATTCTAATGAAAAACTGTTTTTT
CASSSTGADSNEKLFF